These 18 T cell receptor beta chains share one sample of origin, sequenced in a study of blood T cell repertoires in COVID-19. Using immunoSEQ multiplex PCR, the repertoire was profiled, and TCRdb retains in-frame clones only, with some absent. This table holds some 350,000 clones, more than 75% found once. The sequenced material came from PBMCs or T cells enriched from blood (not recorded which). These receptors were collected from a woman in her 30s who had recovered from COVID-19.

The gene calls are TRBV10-3 and TRBJ1-6; maybe TRBD1 (6 bases). V lost 0 bases, J lost 7 bases, and 13 bases lay in between. The CDR3 has 16 amino acids. The V gene's germline CDR1 is ENHRY and CDR2 SYGVKD. The CDR3 protein is CAISESGQGNNSPLHF. The CDR3, as DNA: TGTGCCATCAGTGAGTCGGGCCAGGGGAACAATTCACCCCTCCACTTT.

The rearrangement joins TRBV5-6 to TRBJ1-1, with D possibly TRBD1 on 5 matching bases. Deletions cut 1 base from V and 1 base from J, with 8 bases between. The germline V gene has CDR1 SGHDT and CDR2 YYEEEE. This CDR3 is 14 amino acids long. CDR3 sequence: CASSLWGENTEAFF. CDR3 in DNA: TGTGCCAGCAGCTTGTGGGGGGAGAACACTGAAGCTTTCTTT.

This chain joins TRBV7-2 and TRBJ2-3; TRBD1 aligns across 9 bases. The V segment lost 5 bases and the J segment 5 bases; nucleotides outside the gene matches: 14. This CDR3 region has 17 residues. Germline V gene lookup returns CDR1 SGHTA and CDR2 FQGNSA. The CDR3 loop is CASSKRLFRDREDTQYF. In DNA form, the CDR3 reads TGTGCCAGCAGCAAGAGACTATTCCGGGACAGGGAAGATACGCAGTATTTT.

The V call is TRBV7-2, the J call TRBJ2-7, with D maybe TRBD1 (6 bases). The ends were cut back, 5 bases at V and 3 bases at J, with 11 bases in the middle. The CDR3 extends over 13 amino acids. Germline V gene data show CDR1 as SGHTA and CDR2 as FQGNSA. DNA of the CDR3: TGTGCCAGCAGCGCGGACAGTTTCTACGAGCAGTACTTC. It is translated as CASSADSFYEQYF.

Turning to this clone: The germline gene is not matched at one end of the junction; a read error may be the cause. The chain is built from TRBV7-7 and TRBJ1-6, with 9 bases identical to TRBD1. Germline CDR1 is SSHAT and CDR2 is FNYEAQ (reference sequence). The CDR3 is 17 residues long. The CDR3 sequence is CASNESGQGEGSGTLHF. In DNA, the CDR3 is TGTGCTAGCAACGAATCGGGACAGGGTGAGGGGTCGGGGACCCTCCACTTT.

The genes are TRBV9 and TRBJ1-6; no reliable D call. Trimming cost V 0 bases and J 8 bases, with 6 bases left between them. The CDR3 runs 13 residues. Germline CDR1 reads SGDLS; CDR2 reads YYNGEE. In DNA form, the CDR3 reads TGTGCCAGCAGCGTAGGGGAGGATTCACCCCTCCACTTT. It yields the protein CASSVGEDSPLHF.

This clone has only a few counts. The rearrangement uses TRBV2 and TRBJ1-2, with D possibly matching TRBD1 (6 bases). The V and J ends lost 6 bases and 10 bases respectively, with 21 bases between them. Germline lookup yields CDR1 SNHLY and CDR2 FYNNEI. The CDR3 is 14 amino acids. The CDR3 DNA sequence: TGTGCCAGCAGGGGGGACAATCAATCACCCTTCTACACCTTC. It translates to CASRGDNQSPFYTF.

J is TRBJ1-4 and V is TRBV4-2; TRBD1 agrees at 8 bases. Germline V gene lookup returns CDR1 LGHNA and CDR2 YNFKEQ. This CDR3 comprises 14 residues. J lost 10 bases, V lost 8 bases, and 12 bases had no gene match. The CDR3 is CASGKTGEEAKLFF. The CDR3 bases are TGTGCCAGCGGGAAGACAGGGGAGGAGGCAAAACTGTTTTTT.

The V call is TRBV27, the J call TRBJ1-6; 12 bases are shared with TRBD1. Germline CDR1 is MNHEY and CDR2 is SMNVEV (reference sequence). The CDR3 consists of 17 residues. V was clipped by 4 bases and J by 7 bases; unmatched bases: 8. The CDR3 DNA is TGTGCCAGCAGTTCCCCCCGGGACAGGGGGCGCAATTCACCCCTCCACTTT. Translating it yields CASSSPRDRGRNSPLHF.

There are a few counts of this clone. The chain employs TRBV19 and TRBJ1-2; D gene uncertain. V was pared by 5 bases and J by 8 bases, with 18 bases between. The CDR3 is 14 amino acids. Germline V gives CDR1 LNHDA, CDR2 SQIVND (reference sequence). DNA for the CDR3: TGTGCCAGTAGTCCCGCGGACTCCGTAGAAGGCTACACCTTC. The encoded protein is CASSPADSVEGYTF.

This clone has only one observation. The CDR3 region is CASSPLSRGLNEKLFF. CDR3 nucleotides: TGTGCCAGCTCACCTCTAAGTAGGGGACTAAATGAAAAACTGTTTTTT. The chain carries TRBV18 and TRBJ1-4; maybe TRBD1 (5 bases). CDR1 and CDR2 from the germline V gene are KGHSH and LQKENI. The CDR3 is 16 amino acids. V lost 3 bases to trimming and J lost 5 bases, with 16 bases between them.

The V call is TRBV7-9, the J call TRBJ2-7; 10 bases align to TRBD1. This CDR3 has 15 amino acids. J lost 6 bases, V lost 2 bases, and 7 bases had no gene match. The germline V gene encodes CDR1 SEHNR and CDR2 FQNEAQ (reference sequence). Written as DNA, the CDR3 is TGTGCCAGCAGCTTAATCCCCGGACAGGGGGTCGAGCAGTACTTC. It yields the protein CASSLIPGQGVEQYF.

This clone has only a few counts. The chain employs TRBV28 and TRBJ2-1, with D perhaps matching TRBD2 (5 bases). V gave up 8 bases and J gave up 0 bases, with 14 bases separating them. The CDR3 covers 15 residues. Germline lookup yields CDR1 MDHEN and CDR2 SYDVKM. The CDR3 DNA sequence: TGTGCCAGCTTCGCGAGCGGAAGCTCCTACAATGAGCAGTTCTTC. Amino acid sequence: CASFASGSSYNEQFF.

The gene calls are TRBV19 and TRBJ1-5; TRBD1 matches 8 bases. Germline V gene sequence: CDR1 LNHDA, CDR2 SQIVND (reference sequence). V was pared by 8 bases and J by 6 bases, with 6 bases of the junction left unmatched. The length of the CDR3 is 13 residues. The CDR3 nucleotides are TGTGCCAGTGCGGGACAGGCTGGTCAGCCCCAGCATTTT. Amino acids: CASAGQAGQPQHF.

The chain links TRBV2 to TRBJ2-7, with TRBD1 matching 9 bases. The CDR3 consists of 15 residues. CDR1 is SNHLY and CDR2 is FYNNEI in the germline V gene. V shed 6 bases and J 5 bases; nucleotides not matched to a gene: 11. The CDR3 spells CASRGGQGTLDEQYF. CDR3 DNA: TGTGCCAGCAGGGGGGGACAGGGAACGTTGGACGAGCAGTACTTC.

The chain combines TRBV24-1 with TRBJ2-7; 8 positions agree with TRBD1. Germline lookup yields CDR1 KGHDR and CDR2 SFDVKD. V trimming: 7 bases; J trimming: 0 bases; junction bases outside the gene matches: 7. The CDR3 is made up of 15 amino acids. CDR3 bases: TGTGCCACCAGGACGGACAGGGAGAGCTCCTACGAGCAGTACTTC. Protein sequence: CATRTDRESSYEQYF.

V and J are TRBV2 and TRBJ2-1; 8 positions agree with TRBD1. Unmatched junction bases numbered 1, after V lost 2 bases and J lost 1 base. The CDR3 consists of 15 residues. In germline, CDR1 is SNHLY, CDR2 FYNNEI. CDR3 loop: CASSETGGSYNEQFF. DNA of the CDR3: TGTGCCAGCAGTGAAACAGGGGGGTCCTACAATGAGCAGTTCTTC. Based on the CDR3 plus reference TRBV2 and TRBJ2-1, the full variable domain is EPEVTQTPSHQVTQMGQEVILRCVPISNHLYFYWYRQILGQKVEFLVSFYNNEISEKSEIFDDQFSVERPDGSNFTLKIRSTKLEDSAMYFCASSETGGSYNEQFFGPGTRLTVL.

This chain joins TRBV7-3 and TRBJ2-1; TRBD2 matches 10 bases. CDR3 length equals 15 residues. Germline lookup yields CDR1 SGHTA and CDR2 FQGTGA. After removal of 5 bases from V and 12 bases from J, the junction contained 13 bases not matched to a gene. The CDR3 DNA sequence: TGTGCCAGCAGCCCGAGCGGGGGGGAACGCCCAATGCAGTTCTTC. It codes for CASSPSGGERPMQFF.